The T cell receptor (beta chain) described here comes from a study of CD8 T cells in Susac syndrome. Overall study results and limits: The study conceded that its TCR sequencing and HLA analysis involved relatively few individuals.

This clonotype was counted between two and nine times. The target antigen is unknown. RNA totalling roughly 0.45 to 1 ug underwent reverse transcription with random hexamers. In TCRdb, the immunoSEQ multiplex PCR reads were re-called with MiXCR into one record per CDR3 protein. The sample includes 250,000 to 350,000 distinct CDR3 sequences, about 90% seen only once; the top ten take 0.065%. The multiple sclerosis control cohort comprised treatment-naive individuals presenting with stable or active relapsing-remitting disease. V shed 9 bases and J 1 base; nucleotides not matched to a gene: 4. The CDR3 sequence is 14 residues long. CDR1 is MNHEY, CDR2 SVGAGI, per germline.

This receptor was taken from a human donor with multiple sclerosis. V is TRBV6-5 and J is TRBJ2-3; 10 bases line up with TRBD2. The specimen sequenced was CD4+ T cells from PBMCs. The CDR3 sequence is CASRLAGGTDTQYF. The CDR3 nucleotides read TGTGCCAGTAGACTAGCGGGTGGCACAGATACGCAGTATTTT.